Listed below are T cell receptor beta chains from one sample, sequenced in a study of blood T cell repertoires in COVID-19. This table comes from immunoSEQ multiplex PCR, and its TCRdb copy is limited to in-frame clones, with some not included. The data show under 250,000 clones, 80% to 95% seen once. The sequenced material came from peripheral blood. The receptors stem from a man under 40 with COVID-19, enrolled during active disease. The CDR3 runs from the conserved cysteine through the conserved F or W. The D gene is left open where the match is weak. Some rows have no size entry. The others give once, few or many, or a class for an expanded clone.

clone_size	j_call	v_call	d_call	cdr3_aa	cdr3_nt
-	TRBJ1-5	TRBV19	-	CASSISDTNQPQHF	TGTGCCAGTAGTATTTCGGACACAAATCAGCCCCAGCATTTT
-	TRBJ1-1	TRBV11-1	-	CASSYTGNTEAFF	TGTGCCAGCAGCTATACAGGGAACACTGAAGCTTTCTTT
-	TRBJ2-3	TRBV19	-	CASSMRADRSSTDTQYF	TGTGCCAGTAGTATGAGAGCAGACAGGTCCTCCACAGATACGCAGTATTTT
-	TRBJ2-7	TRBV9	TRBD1	CASSEDRGVNEQYF	TGTGCCAGCAGCGAGGACAGGGGGGTAAACGAGCAGTACTTC
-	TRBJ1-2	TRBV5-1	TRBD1	CASSLLQQGIYYGYTF	TGCGCCAGCAGCTTGCTTCAACAGGGGATCTACTATGGCTACACCTTC
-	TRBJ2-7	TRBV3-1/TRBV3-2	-	CASSQDSSLLNEQYF	TGTGCCAGCAGCCAAGATTCCTCGTTACTTAACGAGCAGTACTTC
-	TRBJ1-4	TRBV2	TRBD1	CASRGGQGRDEKLFF	TGTGCCAGCAGGGGAGGACAGGGGCGAGATGAAAAACTGTTTTTT
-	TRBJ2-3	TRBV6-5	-	CASSYRRADTQYF	TGTGCCAGCAGTTACCGGAGGGCAGATACGCAGTATTTT
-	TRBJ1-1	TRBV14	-	CASSRQINTEAFF	TGTGCCAGCAGCCGGCAGATTAACACTGAAGCTTTCTTT
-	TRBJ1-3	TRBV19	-	CASERGGSGNTIYF	TGTGCCAGTGAGAGGGGAGGATCTGGAAACACCATATATTTT
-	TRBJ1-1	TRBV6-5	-	CASTPTVSGTEAFF	TGTGCCAGTACCCCGACAGTTAGTGGCACTGAAGCTTTCTTT
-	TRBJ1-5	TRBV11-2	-	CASSLGVAQPQHF	TGTGCCAGCAGCTTAGGCGTCGCTCAGCCCCAGCATTTT
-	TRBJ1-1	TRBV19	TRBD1	CASSIQGATEAFF	TGTGCCAGTAGTATCCAGGGGGCTACTGAAGCTTTCTTT
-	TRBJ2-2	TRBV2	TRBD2	CASSIAGGPVGELFF	TGTGCCAGCAGTATAGCGGGGGGGCCGGTCGGGGAGCTGTTTTTT
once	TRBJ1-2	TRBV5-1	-	CASSLSREGDGYTF	TGCGCCAGCAGCTTGTCCAGGGAGGGGGATGGCTACACCTTC